Shown below are 27 T cell receptor beta chains from a single sample sequenced in a study of T cells after yellow fever vaccination. MiXCR, run by TCRdb on the 5' RACE reads, gives a single entry per CDR3 protein. This sample has a few hundred thousand distinct CDR3 sequences, with about 17% found just once. The material was PBMCs, obtained 5 days after the first yellow fever vaccination. The source is a man younger than 35 who received the YFV17D yellow fever vaccine.

There are a few counts of this clonotype. The gene calls are TRBV11-1 and TRBJ2-1; D gene ambiguous. The CDR3 consists of 15 residues. Trimming shortened V by 6 bases and J by 0 bases, and 12 bases separated the two germline ends. In germline, CDR1 is SGHAT, CDR2 FQDESV (reference sequence). The CDR3 loop reads CASRARVFSYNEQFF. For the CDR3, the DNA is TGTGCCAGCAGAGCTAGGGTGTTCTCCTACAATGAGCAGTTCTTC.

CDR3 residues: CASSLWARAGPDTQYF. CDR3 bases: TGTGCCAGCAGCTTATGGGCCAGGGCGGGCCCAGATACGCAGTATTTT. This chain links TRBV7-2 with TRBJ2-3; D is possibly TRBD1 or TRBD2 (5 bases each). The germline V and J ends were trimmed by 2 bases and 4 bases, with 16 bases remaining between them. The CDR3 loop spans 16 amino acids. The germline CDR1 and CDR2 sequences are SGHTA and FQGNSA.

This clonotype has a handful of counts. The V gene is TRBV18, the J gene TRBJ1-5; D perhaps matches TRBD1 (6 bases). This CDR3 has 14 amino acids. With 2 bases removed from V and 8 bases from J, the gap between germline ends came to 13 bases. CDR1 is KGHSH and CDR2 is LQKENI in the germline V gene. The CDR3 DNA follows: TGTGCCAGCTCACCATCCGGACAGAAGGAGCCCCAGCATTTT. Translated, it gives CASSPSGQKEPQHF.

The chain recombines TRBV24-1 with TRBJ2-6; D remains unclear. Trimming cost V 7 bases and J 0 bases, with 9 bases left between them. The V gene's germline CDR1 is KGHDR and CDR2 SFDVKD. The CDR3 is 15 residues long. The CDR3 DNA follows: TGTGCCACCAGCGACGGCCGCTCTGGGGCCAACGTCCTGACTTTC. Translation: CATSDGRSGANVLTF.

The table lists this clonotype with a few counts. The CDR3 sequence: CASSVGGGGFSYEQYF. The CDR3 DNA reads as TGTGCCAGCAGCGTAGGAGGGGGCGGATTCTCCTACGAGCAGTACTTC. The chain has TRBV7-2 and TRBJ2-7; D is possibly TRBD1 (7 bases). Trimming removed 5 bases at V and 0 bases at J, with 17 bases between. The CDR3 sequence is 16 residues long. Germline CDR1 is SGHTA and CDR2 is FQGNSA.

The V and J genes are TRBV11-2 and TRBJ2-7; 7 nucleotides match TRBD2. Looked up from germline, CDR1 is SGHAT and CDR2 is FQNNGV. The CDR3 runs 19 residues. V shed 5 bases and J 0 bases; nucleotides not matched to a gene: 19. DNA for the CDR3: TGTGCCAGCAGCCTCCTCGGGGGGTTGAGTGGAGGGTTCTCCTACGAGCAGTACTTC. Residues: CASSLLGGLSGGFSYEQYF.

The rearrangement joins TRBV3-1 to TRBJ1-1; 9 bases map to TRBD1. V lost 6 bases, J lost 5 bases, and 7 bases stayed unmatched. Looked up from germline, CDR1 is LGHDT and CDR2 is YNNKEL (reference sequence). The CDR3 is 14 residues long. The DNA of the CDR3 is TGTGCCAGCAGTACAGGGGGCGCCGGAACTGAAGCTTTCTTT. Its protein product is CASSTGGAGTEAFF. Based on the CDR3 plus reference TRBV3-1 and TRBJ1-1, the full variable domain is DTAVSQTPKYLVTQMGNDKSIKCEQNLGHDTMYWYKQDSKKFLKIMFSYNNKELIINETVPNRFSPKSPDKAHLNLHINSLELGDSAVYFCASSTGGAGTEAFFGQGTRLTVV.

V and J are TRBV4-3 and TRBJ2-5; maybe TRBD1 (6 bases). Germline-derived CDR1 and CDR2 are LGHNA and YSLEER. The V and J ends lost 0 bases and 2 bases respectively, with 10 bases between them. CDR3 length: 15 residues. In DNA form, the CDR3 reads TGCGCCAGCAGCCAAGACGACAGGCCTCAAGAGACCCAGTACTTC. Its protein is CASSQDDRPQETQYF.

This clonotype has only a few counts. This chain's CDR3 is CAISESILSLSSGNTIYF. Written as DNA, the CDR3 is TGTGCCATCAGTGAGTCGATCCTCTCGCTGAGCTCTGGAAACACCATATATTTT. The chain couples TRBV10-3 to TRBJ1-3; D is uncertain. Germline V lookup: CDR1 ENHRY, CDR2 SYGVKD. The CDR3 loop spans 18 amino acids. V shed 0 bases and J shed 0 bases, with 15 bases lying between them.

The table lists this clonotype with a few counts. This chain links TRBV7-8 with TRBJ1-2, with D possibly matching TRBD1 (6 bases). This CDR3 has 12 amino acids. Germline CDR1 SGHVS, CDR2 FQNEAQ. V dropped 6 bases and J dropped 6 bases, with 11 bases sitting between them. The CDR3 DNA follows: TGTGCCAGCAGTAACAGGGACCATGGCTACACCTTC. Amino acids: CASSNRDHGYTF.

This rearrangement joins TRBV6-1 to TRBJ2-7, with 9 bases aligning to TRBD1. From germline, CDR1 is MNHNS and CDR2 SASEGT. The J segment lost 5 bases and the V segment lost 3 bases, leaving 8 bases of the junction unmatched. The CDR3 extends over 15 amino acids. The CDR3 nucleotides are TGTGCCAGCAGTGAGCCGGGACAGGGAACTAACGAGCAGTACTTC. Translated, it gives CASSEPGQGTNEQYF.

The table lists this clonotype with a few counts. V is TRBV7-9 and J is TRBJ1-3; perhaps TRBD1 as D (6 bases). This CDR3 spans 16 amino acids. The V gene lost 5 bases and the J gene lost 0 bases, with 14 bases spanning the gap. Germline loops: CDR1 SEHNR, CDR2 FQNEAQ (reference sequence). The CDR3 is CASSPQWGLSGNTIYF. The CDR3 DNA follows: TGTGCCAGCAGCCCCCAATGGGGGCTCTCTGGAAACACCATATATTTT. Full variable domain (outside the CDR3, taken from reference TRBV7-9 and TRBJ1-3): DTGVSQNPRHKITKRGQNVTFRCDPISEHNRLYWYRQTLGQGPEFLTYFQNEAQLEKSRLLSDRFSAERPKGSFSTLEIQRTEQGDSAMYLCASSPQWGLSGNTIYFGEGSWLTVV.

This chain joins TRBV9 and TRBJ1-1; D uncertain. The CDR3 runs to 18 residues. Trimming stripped 0 bases from V and 0 bases from J, with 18 bases between. Germline V gene lookup returns CDR1 SGDLS and CDR2 YYNGEE. For the CDR3, the DNA is TGTGCCAGCAGCGTAGAGGAGGGAAATTACGGGTTGAACACTGAAGCTTTCTTT. It encodes CASSVEEGNYGLNTEAFF.

This clonotype has just a few counts. The rearrangement links TRBV5-1 to TRBJ2-5; D gene unclear. The germline CDR1 and CDR2 sequences are SGHRS and YFSETQ. CDR3 size: 13 residues. Between the trimmed V and J ends, which lost 5 bases and 2 bases, there was a span of 10 bases. CDR3 loop: CASRRQNQETQYF. CDR3 in DNA: TGCGCCAGCAGACGGCAGAATCAAGAGACCCAGTACTTC.

Written as DNA, the CDR3 is TGTGCCAGCAGCTTAAGCAGGCATAATTCACCCCTCCACTTT. Protein sequence: CASSLSRHNSPLHF. The rearrangement joins TRBV7-2 to TRBJ1-6; unclear D gene. The CDR3 consists of 14 residues. The germline gives CDR1 SGHTA, CDR2 FQGNSA. V was clipped by 2 bases and J by 5 bases, with 7 bases between them.

Only a few counts were recorded for this clonotype. V and J are TRBV6-5 and TRBJ1-2; D gene uncertain. V dropped 6 bases and J dropped 2 bases, with 7 bases sitting between them. CDR3 length: 12 residues. CDR1 and CDR2 (germline): MNHEY, SVGAGI. DNA for the CDR3: TGTGCCAGCAGGCGACGCAACTATGGCTACACCTTC. Amino acid sequence: CASRRRNYGYTF.

The chain recombines TRBV15 with TRBJ1-3; D remains ambiguous. This CDR3 spans 15 amino acids. Per germline, CDR1 LNHNV and CDR2 YYDKDF (reference sequence). V lost 1 base and J 0 bases, leaving 7 bases between the germline ends. The CDR3 sequence is CATSRAVNSGNTIYF. CDR3 coding DNA: TGTGCCACCAGCAGAGCGGTCAACTCTGGAAACACCATATATTTT.

This clonotype has only a few counts. The chain employs TRBV12-3 or TRBV12-4 and TRBJ2-7; the D gene is possibly TRBD2 (5 bases). The V end lost 4 bases, the J end lost 1 base, and 11 bases lay between the germline ends. CDR3 length: 14 residues. The CDR3 is CASSSRSGSYEQYF. DNA of the CDR3: TGTGCCAGCAGTTCCCGGTCGGGATCCTACGAGCAGTACTTC.

The rearrangement links TRBV12-3 or TRBV12-4 to TRBJ2-7, with 7 positions matching TRBD2. The CDR3 extends over 14 amino acids. With 2 bases clipped from V and 6 bases from J, the junction kept 7 bases outside the gene matches. The CDR3 here is CASSLPSSGSEQYF. The CDR3 DNA reads TGTGCCAGCAGTTTACCCTCTAGCGGCTCCGAGCAGTACTTC.

V gene TRBV12-3 or TRBV12-4 combines with J gene TRBJ2-3, with D perhaps matching TRBD1 (6 bases). V lost 7 bases and J 0 bases, leaving 14 bases between the germline ends. This CDR3 has 15 amino acids. CDR3 bases: TGTGCCAGCACCTTAGTGGGGGCTAGCACAGATACGCAGTATTTT. Protein sequence: CASTLVGASTDTQYF.

V usage is TRBV5-5 and J usage is TRBJ1-2, with 7 bases fitting TRBD1. Germline values: CDR1 SGHKS, CDR2 YYEKEE (reference sequence). The CDR3 runs to 15 residues. After removal of 3 bases from V and 6 bases from J, the junction contained 11 bases not matched to a gene. CDR3 residues: CASSSTTTGIDGYTF. The CDR3 DNA reads TGTGCCAGCAGCTCGACCACGACAGGGATCGATGGCTACACCTTC.

This clonotype showed up just a few times. This chain joins TRBV7-9 and TRBJ2-3; D is undetermined. The CDR3 extends over 15 amino acids. With 3 bases removed from V and 2 bases from J, the gap between germline ends came to 12 bases. The V gene's germline CDR1 is SEHNR and CDR2 FQNEAQ (reference sequence). The CDR3 sequence: CASSFGRPTTDTQYF. The CDR3 region has the DNA TGTGCCAGCAGCTTCGGTCGGCCCACCACAGATACGCAGTATTTT.

V gene TRBV10-3 combines with J gene TRBJ2-5; D is undetermined. Germline V gene lookup returns CDR1 ENHRY and CDR2 SYGVKD. The CDR3 length is 16 residues. Trimming removed 1 base at V and 3 bases at J, with 15 bases between. The CDR3 nucleotides are TGTGCCATCAGTGAGTTTGAGCAACCTAAGAAAGAGACCCAGTACTTC. Protein sequence: CAISEFEQPKKETQYF.

This clonotype was seen at least ten times. The chain joins TRBV7-3 to TRBJ2-5; D is uncertain. Germline CDR1 and CDR2: SGHTA and FQGTGA. This CDR3 comprises 14 residues. The germline V and J ends were trimmed by 5 bases and 2 bases, with 12 bases remaining between them. DNA of the CDR3: TGTGCCAGCAGCCCCACGGCAACTCAAGAGACCCAGTACTTC. It translates to CASSPTATQETQYF.

This clonotype was detected only a few times. Here the CDR3 DNA reads TGTGCCAGCAGTTACGGGACTAGCGGCAATGAGCAGTTCTTC. The encoded protein is CASSYGTSGNEQFF. The rearrangement uses TRBV6-5 and TRBJ2-1, with 11 nucleotides matching TRBD2. Germline V gives CDR1 MNHEY, CDR2 SVGAGI. V trimming: 2 bases; J trimming: 6 bases; junction bases outside the gene matches: 0. CDR3 length: 14 amino acids.

This chain uses TRBV20-1 with TRBJ2-2, with TRBD1 as a possible D gene (6 bases). This CDR3 region has 14 residues. Trimming stripped 1 base from V and 6 bases from J, with 12 bases between. From germline, CDR1 is DFQATT and CDR2 SNEGSKA (reference sequence). CDR3 DNA: TGCAGTGCTAGAGGACAGGTAGTGTCCGGGGAGCTGTTTTTT. Translation gives CSARGQVVSGELFF.

This clonotype turned up a few times. In nucleotides, the CDR3 is TGCAGTGCTAGAAGGCCAGCAGAAGGTTTAGTGGAAGCTTTCTTT. Translation: CSARRPAEGLVEAFF. This chain links TRBV20-1 with TRBJ1-1; unclear D gene. The CDR3 extends over 15 amino acids. The V gene lost 2 bases and the J gene lost 8 bases, with 21 bases spanning the gap. Germline CDR1 DFQATT, CDR2 SNEGSKA (reference sequence).